A selection of T cell receptor beta chains follows, all from one sample in a study of identical twins. Each CDR3 protein is one row after TCRdb ran MiXCR on the 5' RACE reads. The repertoire holds about 240,000 distinct CDR3 sequences, with more than 9.5% as singletons. In addition, the sample was reused for a study of yellow fever vaccine responses in identical twins.

Input material: memory (CD45RO+) T cells sorted from blood. These receptors all stem from a woman aged 18-29 years in good health. Both conserved end residues are part of each CDR3. The D gene is left open where the match is weak. Size is stated for part of the rows, as once, few or many counts, or as a class when the clone is expanded.

clone_size j_call d_call v_call cdr3_nt cdr3_aa
once TRBJ2-2 NA TRBV2 TGTGCCAGCAGTGTGCTCGGCAGGACCGGGGAGCTGTTTTTT CASSVLGRTGELFF
NA TRBJ1-4 NA TRBV29-1 TGCAGCGCACAGAGTTTAAATGAGAAACTGTTTTTT CSAQSLNEKLFF
NA TRBJ2-2 NA TRBV5-1 TGCGCCAGCAGCTTGGACTTTACCGGGTCCACCGGGGAGCTGTTTTTT CASSLDFTGSTGELFF
few TRBJ2-4 NA TRBV2 TGTGCCAGCAGTCCTCCGACAGGACTGAACATTCAGTACTTC CASSPPTGLNIQYF
few TRBJ2-1 TRBD2 TRBV27 TGTGCCAGCAGTTTCCGGCTAGCGGGGAATGTTGAGCAGTTCTTC CASSFRLAGNVEQFF
NA TRBJ2-5 NA TRBV20-1 TGCAGTGCTAGAGACTGGGGACTGTTACAAGAGACCCAGTACTTC CSARDWGLLQETQYF
few TRBJ2-3 NA TRBV5-1 TGCGCCAGCAGCCCTGCTTGGGGGACCACAGATACGCAGTATTTT CASSPAWGTTDTQYF
NA TRBJ2-2 NA TRBV28 TGTGCCAGCAGTTTATGGACAGGCTCTAGGGCCGGGGAGCTGTTTTTT CASSLWTGSRAGELFF
few TRBJ1-1 NA TRBV28 TGTGCCAGCAGTTTAGGGGGGGTGGACACTGAAGCTTTCTTT CASSLGGVDTEAFF
few TRBJ2-1 NA TRBV4-3 TGCGCCAGCAGCCAAGATGCGGCGGTAGGCAATCATTATGAGCAGTTCTTC CASSQDAAVGNHYEQFF
few TRBJ2-1 NA TRBV10-3 TGTGCCGTCTTTATAGACGGTGAGCAGTTCTTC CAVFIDGEQFF
many TRBJ1-1 TRBD1 TRBV5-1 TGCGCCAGCAGCTTGGTGGGACAGGAGGCTTTCTTT CASSLVGQEAFF
NA TRBJ2-4 NA TRBV6-2/TRBV6-3 TGTGCCAGCAGTTCAGACAGAGAGCTAGCCAAAAACATTCAGTACTTC CASSSDRELAKNIQYF
NA TRBJ2-3 NA TRBV2 TGTGCCACGAGTACAGATACGCAGTATTTT CATSTDTQYF
few TRBJ2-7 NA TRBV4-2 TGTGCCAGCAGCCAAGTGAGGGGGGGTCGCGAGCAGTACTTC CASSQVRGGREQYF
few TRBJ2-7 TRBD2 TRBV27 TGTGCCAGCAGTTCCAGCCCTGGGACTAGCAGGTACTTC CASSSSPGTSRYF
NA TRBJ2-4 NA TRBV28 TGTGCCAACAATGGGGTCAAAAACATTCAGTACTTC CANNGVKNIQYF
few TRBJ2-1 TRBD2 TRBV12-3/TRBV12-4 TGTGCCAGCAGGTCTAGCGGGAGGGCCTATTTCAATGAGCAGTTCTTC CASRSSGRAYFNEQFF
many TRBJ1-4 NA TRBV5-1 TGCGCCAGCAGTCCGGGGAATAATGAAAAACTGTTTTTT CASSPGNNEKLFF
few TRBJ2-3 TRBD2 TRBV3-1 TGTGCCAGCAGCCAAGACCTCCGCAACGGGGGGGCCGGAGATACGCAGTATTTT CASSQDLRNGGAGDTQYF
few TRBJ1-1 NA TRBV3-1 TGTGCCAGCAGTCACACAGGGAACACTGAAGCTTTCTTT CASSHTGNTEAFF
NA TRBJ2-7 TRBD2 TRBV5-1 TGCGCCAGCAGCGGAGGGACTAGGGCGGGGGAGCAGTACTTC CASSGGTRAGEQYF
many TRBJ2-2 NA TRBV7-3 TGTGCCAGCTCGAGGGGCGCCGGGGAGCTGTTTTTT CASSRGAGELFF
many TRBJ1-5 TRBD1 TRBV5-6 TGTGCCAGCAGCTTGGGACAGGGGAGTCAGCCCCAGCATTTT CASSLGQGSQPQHF
NA TRBJ2-7 TRBD1 TRBV20-1 TGCAGTGCCTACGACAGGGACGAGCAGTACTTC CSAYDRDEQYF
few TRBJ1-2 NA TRBV7-8 TGTGCCAGCAGCAATTTAGGGCCTAACTATGGCTACACCTTC CASSNLGPNYGYTF
NA TRBJ2-1 TRBD2 TRBV12-3/TRBV12-4 TGTGCCAGCAGCCCGACTAGCGGGAGCTCCTCCTACAATGAGCAGTTCTTC CASSPTSGSSSYNEQFF
NA TRBJ1-2 NA TRBV5-1 TGCGCCAGCAGCTTGATGGGGCGCGACGTGACAGATGGCTACACCTTC CASSLMGRDVTDGYTF